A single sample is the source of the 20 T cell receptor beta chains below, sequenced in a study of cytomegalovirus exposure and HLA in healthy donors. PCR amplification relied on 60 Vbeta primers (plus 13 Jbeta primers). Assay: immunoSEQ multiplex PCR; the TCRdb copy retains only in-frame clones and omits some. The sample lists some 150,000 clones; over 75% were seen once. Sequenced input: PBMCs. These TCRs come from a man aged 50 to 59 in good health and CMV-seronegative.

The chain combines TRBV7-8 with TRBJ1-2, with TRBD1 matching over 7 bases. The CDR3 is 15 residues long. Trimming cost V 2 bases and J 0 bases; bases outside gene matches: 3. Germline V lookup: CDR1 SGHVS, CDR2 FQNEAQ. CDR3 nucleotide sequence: TGTGCCAGCAGCTTAACGGGACAGACTAACTATGGCTACACCTTC. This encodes CASSLTGQTNYGYTF.

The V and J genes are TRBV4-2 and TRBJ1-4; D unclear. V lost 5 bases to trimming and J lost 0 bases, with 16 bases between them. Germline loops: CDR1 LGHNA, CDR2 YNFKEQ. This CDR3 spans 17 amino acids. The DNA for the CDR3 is TGTGCCAGCAGCGAAAGAGGGCATTCCGCAACTAATGAAAAACTGTTTTTT. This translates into CASSERGHSATNEKLFF.

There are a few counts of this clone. The CDR3 nucleotides are TGTGCCAGCAGCGACAGGGACAGGGAAGTTTACGCTGAGCAGTTCTTC. Protein sequence: CASSDRDREVYAEQFF. The V and J genes are TRBV4-2 and TRBJ2-1; 9 positions match TRBD1. This CDR3 is built from 16 residues. V lost 5 bases, J lost 9 bases, and 14 bases stayed unmatched. Germline CDR1 is LGHNA and CDR2 is YNFKEQ.

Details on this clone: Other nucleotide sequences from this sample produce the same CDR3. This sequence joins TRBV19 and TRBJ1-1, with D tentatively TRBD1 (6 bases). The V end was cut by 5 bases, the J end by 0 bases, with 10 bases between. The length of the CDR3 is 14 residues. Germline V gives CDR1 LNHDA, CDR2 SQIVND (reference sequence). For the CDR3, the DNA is TGTGCCAGTAGTCTTGGGGGCATGAACACTGAAGCTTTCTTT. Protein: CASSLGGMNTEAFF.

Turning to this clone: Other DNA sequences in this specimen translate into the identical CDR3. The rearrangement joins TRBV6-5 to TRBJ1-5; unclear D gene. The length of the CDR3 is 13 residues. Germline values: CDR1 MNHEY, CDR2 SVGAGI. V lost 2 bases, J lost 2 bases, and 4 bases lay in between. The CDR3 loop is CASSYGRNQPQHF. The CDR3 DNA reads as TGTGCCAGCAGTTACGGGCGCAATCAGCCCCAGCATTTT.

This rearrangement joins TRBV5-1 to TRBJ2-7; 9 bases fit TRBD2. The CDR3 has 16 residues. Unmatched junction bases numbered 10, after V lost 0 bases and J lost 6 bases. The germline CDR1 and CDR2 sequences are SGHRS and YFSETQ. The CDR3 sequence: CASSLGGAGGGGEQYF. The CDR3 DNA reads TGCGCCAGCAGCTTGGGCGGAGCGGGAGGAGGTGGCGAGCAGTACTTC.

CDR3 protein: CSARPVGALNTEAFF. For the CDR3, the DNA is TGCAGCGCCAGACCGGTGGGCGCCCTGAACACTGAAGCTTTCTTT. The gene calls are TRBV29-1 and TRBJ1-1; D call uncertain. Trimming shortened V by 7 bases and J by 0 bases, and 18 bases separated the two germline ends. The CDR3 sequence is 15 residues long. The germline CDR1 and CDR2 sequences are SQVTM and ANQGSEA.

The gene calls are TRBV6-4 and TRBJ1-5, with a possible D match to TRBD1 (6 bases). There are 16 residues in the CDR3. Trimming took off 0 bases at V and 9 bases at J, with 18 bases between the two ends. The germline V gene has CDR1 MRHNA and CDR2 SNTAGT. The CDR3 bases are TGTGCCAGCAGTGACTCGATCAGGGGCCCCTCTTGGCCCCAGCATTTT. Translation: CASSDSIRGPSWPQHF.

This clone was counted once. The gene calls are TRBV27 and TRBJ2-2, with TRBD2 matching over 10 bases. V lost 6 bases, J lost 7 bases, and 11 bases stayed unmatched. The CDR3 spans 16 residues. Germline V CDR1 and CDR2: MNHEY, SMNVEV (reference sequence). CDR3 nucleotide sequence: TGTGCCAGCAGACCCCTAACTAGCGGGGCGTACGGGGAGCTGTTTTTT. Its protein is CASRPLTSGAYGELFF.

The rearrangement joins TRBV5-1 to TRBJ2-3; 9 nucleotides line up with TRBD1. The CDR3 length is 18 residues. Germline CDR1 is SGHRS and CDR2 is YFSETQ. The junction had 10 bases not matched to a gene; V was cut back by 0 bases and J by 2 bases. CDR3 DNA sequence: TGCGCCAGCAGCTTGGGCCAAGACAGGGGGAGTCTCACAGATACGCAGTATTTT. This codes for CASSLGQDRGSLTDTQYF.

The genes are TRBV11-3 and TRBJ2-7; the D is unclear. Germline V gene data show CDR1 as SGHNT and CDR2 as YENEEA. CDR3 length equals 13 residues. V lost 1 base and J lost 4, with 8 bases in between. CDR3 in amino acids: CASSLVSGYEQYF. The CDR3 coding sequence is TGTGCCAGCAGCTTAGTATCCGGTTACGAGCAGTACTTC. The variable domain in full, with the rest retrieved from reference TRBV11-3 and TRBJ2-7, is EAGVVQSPRYKIIEKKQPVAFWCNPISGHNTLYWYLQNLGQGPELLIRYENEEAVDDSQLPKDRFSAERLKGVDSTLKIQPAELGDSAVYLCASSLVSGYEQYFGPGTRLTVT.

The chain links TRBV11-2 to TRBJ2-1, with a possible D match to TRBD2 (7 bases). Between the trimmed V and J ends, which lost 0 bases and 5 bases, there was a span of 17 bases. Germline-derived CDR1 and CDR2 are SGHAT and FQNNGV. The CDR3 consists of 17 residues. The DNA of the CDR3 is TGTGCCAGCAGCTTAGATCGGGGGGCAAGCATTAACAATGAGCAGTTCTTC. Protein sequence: CASSLDRGASINNEQFF.

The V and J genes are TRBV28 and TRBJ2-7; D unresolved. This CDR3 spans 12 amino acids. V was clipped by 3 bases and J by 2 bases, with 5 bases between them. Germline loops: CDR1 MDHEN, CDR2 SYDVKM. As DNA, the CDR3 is TGTGCCAGCAGTTTCCCTACCTACGAGCAGTACTTC. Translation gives CASSFPTYEQYF. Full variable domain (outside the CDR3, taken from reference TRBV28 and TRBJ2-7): DVKVTQSSRYLVKRTGEKVFLECVQDMDHENMFWYRQDPGLGLRLIYFSYDVKMKEKGDIPEGYSVSREKKERFSLILESASTNQTSMYLCASSFPTYEQYFGPGTRLTVT.

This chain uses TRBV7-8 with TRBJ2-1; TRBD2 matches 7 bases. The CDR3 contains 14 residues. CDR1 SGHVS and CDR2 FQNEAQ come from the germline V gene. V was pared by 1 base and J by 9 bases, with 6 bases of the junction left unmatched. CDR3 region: CASSLGGGSSEQFF. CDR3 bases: TGTGCCAGCAGCTTAGGCGGCGGGAGTAGTGAGCAGTTCTTC.

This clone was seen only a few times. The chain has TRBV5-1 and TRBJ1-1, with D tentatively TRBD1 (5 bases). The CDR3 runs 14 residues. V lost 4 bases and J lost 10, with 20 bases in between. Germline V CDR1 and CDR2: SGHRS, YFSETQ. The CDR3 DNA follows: TGCGCCAGCAGCCCTCGGGCAGGGCTGGGTGGAGCTTTCTTT. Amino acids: CASSPRAGLGGAFF.

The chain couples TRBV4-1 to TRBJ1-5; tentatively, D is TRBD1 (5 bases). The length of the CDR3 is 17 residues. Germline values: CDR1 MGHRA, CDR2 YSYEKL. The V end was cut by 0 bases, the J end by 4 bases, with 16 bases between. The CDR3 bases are TGCGCCAGCAGCCAAGATCGCGGCGGGACCCTAAATCAGCCCCAGCATTTT. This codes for CASSQDRGGTLNQPQHF.

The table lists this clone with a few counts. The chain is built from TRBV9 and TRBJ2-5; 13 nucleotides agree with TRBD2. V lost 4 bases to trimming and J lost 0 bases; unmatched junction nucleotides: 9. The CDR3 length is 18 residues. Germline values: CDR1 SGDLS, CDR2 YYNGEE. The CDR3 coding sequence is TGTGCCAGCAGCTCTACTAGCGGGAGGGGGATCAACCAAGAGACCCAGTACTTC. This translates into CASSSTSGRGINQETQYF.

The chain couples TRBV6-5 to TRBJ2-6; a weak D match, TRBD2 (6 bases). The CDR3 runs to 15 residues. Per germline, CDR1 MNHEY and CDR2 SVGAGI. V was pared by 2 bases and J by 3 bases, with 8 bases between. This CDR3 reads CASSYDGSGANVLTF. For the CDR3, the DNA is TGTGCCAGCAGTTACGACGGGAGTGGGGCCAACGTCCTGACTTTC.

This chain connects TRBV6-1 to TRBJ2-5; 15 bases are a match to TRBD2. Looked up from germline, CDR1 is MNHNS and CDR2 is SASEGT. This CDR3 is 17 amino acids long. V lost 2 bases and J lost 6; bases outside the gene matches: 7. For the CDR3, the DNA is TGTGCCAGCAGTGAAATAGGACTAGCGGGAGGGCCCCAGACCCAGTACTTC. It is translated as CASSEIGLAGGPQTQYF.

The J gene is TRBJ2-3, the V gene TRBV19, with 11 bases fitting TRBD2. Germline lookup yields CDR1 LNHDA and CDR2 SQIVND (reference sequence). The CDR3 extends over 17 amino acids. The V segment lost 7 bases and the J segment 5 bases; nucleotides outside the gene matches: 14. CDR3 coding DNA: TGTGCCAGTACCCCAGCTCTAGCGGGAGGCCTTGGAGATACGCAGTATTTT. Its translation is CASTPALAGGLGDTQYF.